Reported below is one TCR beta chain. The sample is drawn from a study of control samples from healthy donors and cancer patients. Germline V gives CDR1 SGHNT, CDR2 YYREEE (reference sequence). V trimming: 4 bases; J trimming: 7 bases; junction bases outside the gene matches: 11. This CDR3 has 15 amino acids. Assay used: immunoSEQ multiplex PCR; TCRdb lists only in-frame clones, some missing. The sample totals around 190,000 clones. The receptor was derived from a woman aged 25 to 39 in good health. The sequencing sample was made of blood. V and J are TRBV5-4 and TRBJ1-1; 9 bases are a match to TRBD1. CDR3 protein: CASSPSTGGGGEAFF. The CDR3 DNA follows: TGTGCCAGCAGCCCTTCCACAGGGGGCGGTGGTGAAGCTTTCTTT.